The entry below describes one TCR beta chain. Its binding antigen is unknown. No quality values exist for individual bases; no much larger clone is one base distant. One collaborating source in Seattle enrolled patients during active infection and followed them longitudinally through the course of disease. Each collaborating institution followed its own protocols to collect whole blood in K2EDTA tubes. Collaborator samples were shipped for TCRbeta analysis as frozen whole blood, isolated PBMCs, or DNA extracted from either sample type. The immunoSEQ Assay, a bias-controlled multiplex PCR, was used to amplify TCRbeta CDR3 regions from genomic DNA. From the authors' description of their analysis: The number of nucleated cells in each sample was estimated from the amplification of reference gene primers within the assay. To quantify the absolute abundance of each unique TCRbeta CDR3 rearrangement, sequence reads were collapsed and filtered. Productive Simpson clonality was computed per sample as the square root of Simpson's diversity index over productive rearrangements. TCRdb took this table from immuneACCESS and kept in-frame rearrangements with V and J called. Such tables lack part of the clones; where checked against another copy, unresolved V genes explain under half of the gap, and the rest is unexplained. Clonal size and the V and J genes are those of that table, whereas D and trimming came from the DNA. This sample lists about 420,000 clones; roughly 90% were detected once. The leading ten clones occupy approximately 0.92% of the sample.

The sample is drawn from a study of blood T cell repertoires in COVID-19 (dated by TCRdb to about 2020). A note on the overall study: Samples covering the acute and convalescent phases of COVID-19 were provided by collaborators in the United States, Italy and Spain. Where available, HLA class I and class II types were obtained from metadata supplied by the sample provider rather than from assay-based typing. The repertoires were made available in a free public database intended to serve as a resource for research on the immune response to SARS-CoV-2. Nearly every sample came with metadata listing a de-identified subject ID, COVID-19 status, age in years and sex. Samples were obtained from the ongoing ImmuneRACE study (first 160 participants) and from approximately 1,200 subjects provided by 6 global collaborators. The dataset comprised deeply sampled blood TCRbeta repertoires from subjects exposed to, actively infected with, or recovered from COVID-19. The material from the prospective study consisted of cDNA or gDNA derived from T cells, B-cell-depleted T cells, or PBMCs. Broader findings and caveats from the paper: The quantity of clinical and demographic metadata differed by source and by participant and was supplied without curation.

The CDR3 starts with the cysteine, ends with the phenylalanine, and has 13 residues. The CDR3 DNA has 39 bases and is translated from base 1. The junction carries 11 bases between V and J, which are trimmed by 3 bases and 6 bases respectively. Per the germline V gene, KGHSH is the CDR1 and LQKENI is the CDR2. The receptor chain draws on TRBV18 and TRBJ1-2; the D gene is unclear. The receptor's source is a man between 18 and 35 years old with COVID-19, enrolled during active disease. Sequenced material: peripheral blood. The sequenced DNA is TGTGCCAGCTCACCCCTCGAGGGAAATGGCTACACCTTC. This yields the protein CASSPLEGNGYTF.